This entry lists 27 T cell receptor beta chains sequenced from one sample in a study of cytomegalovirus exposure and HLA in healthy donors. This PCR relied on a set of 60 Vbeta primers and 13 Jbeta primers. TCRdb keeps only in-frame clones here, not all; method: immunoSEQ multiplex PCR. The sample contains 150,000 to 200,000 clones, approximately 70% of which appear only once. The material sequenced was PBMCs. The receptors shown here come from a man between 40 and 49 years old in good health and CMV-seropositive.

The V call is TRBV2, the J call TRBJ2-7; D uncertain. Germline CDR1 reads SNHLY; CDR2 reads FYNNEI. V lost 5 bases and J 2 bases, leaving 10 bases between the germline ends. This CDR3 is 13 amino acids long. The CDR3 sequence is CASSIDAAYEQYF. DNA for the CDR3: TGTGCCAGCAGTATAGACGCGGCCTACGAGCAGTACTTC.

This clone is a singleton in its sample. The rearrangement joins TRBV5-1 to TRBJ2-1; the D gene is possibly TRBD1 (5 bases). The V gene's germline CDR1 is SGHRS and CDR2 YFSETQ. This CDR3 is built from 13 residues. Trimming removed 3 bases at V and 5 bases at J, with 9 bases between. The CDR3 protein is CASSSTTDNEQFF. CDR3 in DNA: TGCGCCAGCAGCTCTACGACAGACAATGAGCAGTTCTTC.

This clone is a singleton in its sample. The chain links TRBV2 to TRBJ1-5; D not certain. The CDR3 covers 14 residues. Trimming shortened V by 2 bases and J by 5 bases, and 10 bases separated the two germline ends. The germline V gene has CDR1 SNHLY and CDR2 FYNNEI. The CDR3 DNA reads as TGTGCCAGCAGTGAACCCGTCCTTCATCAGCCCCAGCATTTT. This translates into CASSEPVLHQPQHF.

The DNA of the CDR3 is TGCGCCAGCAGCCCAGTTGGGGGACTAGCGGGCTACGAGCAGTACTTC. It codes for CASSPVGGLAGYEQYF. This chain links TRBV4-1 with TRBJ2-7, with 12 bases aligning to TRBD2. Per the germline V gene, CDR1 is MGHRA and CDR2 is YSYEKL. This CDR3 is 16 amino acids long. V shed 4 bases and J 3 bases; nucleotides not matched to a gene: 7.

The J gene is TRBJ2-2, the V gene TRBV11-3; TRBD2 might be the D (6 bases). The CDR3 runs to 13 residues. The V gene lost 1 base and the J gene lost 6 bases, with 6 bases spanning the gap. Looked up from germline, CDR1 is SGHNT and CDR2 is YENEEA. CDR3 DNA sequence: TGTGCCAGCAGCTTAGGGGGGGCCGGGGAGCTGTTTTTT. The encoded protein is CASSLGGAGELFF.

CDR3 sequence reads: CASSVQGNSYEQYF. CDR3 nucleotides: TGCGCCAGCAGCGTACAGGGGAACTCCTACGAGCAGTACTTC. The V gene is TRBV5-1, the J gene TRBJ2-7, with 7 bases fitting TRBD1. The CDR3 is 14 amino acids. The germline CDR1 and CDR2 sequences are SGHRS and YFSETQ. V lost 4 bases and J lost 0; bases outside the gene matches: 4. The variable domain in full, completed from reference TRBV5-1 and TRBJ2-7, reads KAGVTQTPRYLIKTRGQQVTLSCSPISGHRSVSWYQQTPGQGLQFLFEYFSETQRNKGNFPGRFSGRQFSNSRSEMNVSTLELGDSALYLCASSVQGNSYEQYFGPGTRLTVT.

This sequence joins TRBV5-5 and TRBJ1-6; TRBD1 agrees at 8 bases. V gave up 4 bases and J gave up 7 bases; unmatched junction bases: 10. CDR3 length: 16 amino acids. Germline loops: CDR1 SGHKS, CDR2 YYEKEE (reference sequence). CDR3 in amino acids: CASSPPTGTGNSPLHF. As DNA, the CDR3 is TGTGCCAGCAGCCCGCCAACCGGGACAGGAAATTCACCCCTCCACTTT.

The V gene is TRBV6-5, the J gene TRBJ1-3; D not resolved. V lost 8 bases to trimming and J lost 2 bases, with 4 bases between them. Germline V CDR1 and CDR2: MNHEY, SVGAGI. The CDR3 is 11 amino acids. CDR3 in DNA: TGTGCCAGCGGCCCTGGAAACACCATATATTTT. Protein: CASGPGNTIYF.

The chain has TRBV7-6 and TRBJ1-4; TRBD1 agrees at 8 bases. After removal of 5 bases from V and 6 bases from J, the junction contained 2 bases not matched to a gene. CDR1 and CDR2 from the germline V gene are SGHVS and FNYEAQ. CDR3 length: 13 amino acids. The chain's CDR3 is CASSHRGDEKLFF. The CDR3, as DNA: TGTGCCAGCAGCCACAGGGGGGATGAAAAACTGTTTTTT.

The rearrangement uses TRBV7-2 and TRBJ2-7, with 9 bases aligning to TRBD1. This CDR3 has 14 amino acids. Germline-derived CDR1 and CDR2 are SGHTA and FQGNSA. V lost 6 bases to trimming and J lost 2 bases; unmatched junction nucleotides: 5. The CDR3, as DNA: TGTGCCAGCAGTGACAGGGGGGATACCTACGAGCAGTACTTC. Translation: CASSDRGDTYEQYF.

The chain carries TRBV2 and TRBJ1-4; 10 positions match TRBD1. There are 16 residues in the CDR3. J was trimmed by 11 bases and V by 3 bases; bases with no gene match: 12. In germline, CDR1 is SNHLY, CDR2 FYNNEI. In DNA form, the CDR3 reads TGTGCCAGCAGTGAGGATCGGACAGGGGGTCGGTGGAAACTGTTTTTT. It translates to CASSEDRTGGRWKLFF.

The chain employs TRBV7-6 and TRBJ1-1; TRBD1 is a possible D gene (5 bases). The CDR3 is made up of 15 amino acids. Looked up from germline, CDR1 is SGHVS and CDR2 is FNYEAQ. Trimming shortened V by 5 bases and J by 0 bases, and 13 bases separated the two germline ends. The DNA for the CDR3 is TGTGCCAGCAGCGCGACGCGGGGGGTGAACACTGAAGCTTTCTTT. It is translated as CASSATRGVNTEAFF.

The chain joins TRBV4-3 to TRBJ2-1; 8 nucleotides match TRBD2. V trimming: 1 base; J trimming: 0 bases; junction bases outside the gene matches: 8. The CDR3 has 18 amino acids. Germline V lookup: CDR1 LGHNA, CDR2 YSLEER. The CDR3 DNA sequence: TGCGCCAGCAGCCAAGGTCCGGGGGGGTATAGCTCCTACAATGAGCAGTTCTTC. This translates into CASSQGPGGYSSYNEQFF.

This clone was observed a single time. V usage is TRBV7-8 and J usage is TRBJ1-2, with 9 bases aligning to TRBD1. V trimming: 1 base; J trimming: 12 bases; junction bases outside the gene matches: 12. CDR1 and CDR2 (germline): SGHVS, FQNEAQ. The CDR3 has 15 amino acids. In nucleotides, the CDR3 is TGTGCCAGCAGCTTAGAGTTAACAGGGGGCGGAGGCCACACCTTC. This gives the protein CASSLELTGGGGHTF.

The V call is TRBV7-9, the J call TRBJ2-3; a possible D gene is TRBD2 (7 bases). V lost 5 bases and J 5 bases, leaving 20 bases between the germline ends. The V gene's germline CDR1 is SEHNR and CDR2 FQNEAQ (reference sequence). CDR3 length: 16 residues. DNA of the CDR3: TGTGCCAGCAGCCTCATGCTGGGGGGCGGGGGAGATACGCAGTATTTT. Amino acids: CASSLMLGGGGDTQYF.

This clone was seen a few times. The V and J genes are TRBV6-6 and TRBJ1-4, with 10 bases fitting TRBD1. The CDR3 loop spans 15 amino acids. Looked up from germline, CDR1 is MNHNY and CDR2 is SVGAGI (reference sequence). V lost 6 bases to trimming and J lost 7 bases; unmatched junction nucleotides: 8. The CDR3 coding sequence is TGTGCCAGCAGCATAGGGACAGGGGCTGTTGAAAAACTGTTTTTT. Its protein is CASSIGTGAVEKLFF.

This chain uses TRBV15 with TRBJ2-5; the D is unclear. Germline-derived CDR1 and CDR2 are LNHNV and YYDKDF (reference sequence). Trimming took 1 base from V and 4 from J, leaving 7 bases between them. The CDR3 extends over 13 amino acids. Here the CDR3 reads CATSRVQAETQYF. CDR3 nucleotide sequence: TGTGCCACCAGCAGAGTTCAGGCAGAGACCCAGTACTTC.

The gene calls are TRBV2 and TRBJ2-7; 12 positions agree with TRBD1. The CDR3 runs to 15 residues. J gave up 4 bases and V 3 bases, and 4 bases lay outside the gene matches. The V gene's germline CDR1 is SNHLY and CDR2 FYNNEI. The chain's CDR3 is CASSEGDRGRYEQYF. In DNA, the CDR3 is TGTGCCAGCAGTGAGGGGGACAGGGGGCGGTACGAGCAGTACTTC.

The genes are TRBV19 and TRBJ2-5, with 9 bases fitting TRBD1. The CDR3 loop spans 15 amino acids. Per the germline V gene, CDR1 is LNHDA and CDR2 is SQIVND (reference sequence). Trimming removed 6 bases from V and 1 base from J; junction bases left unmatched: 6. The CDR3 sequence is CASSLLTGGQETQYF. As DNA, the CDR3 is TGTGCCAGTAGCCTCTTGACAGGGGGCCAAGAGACCCAGTACTTC.

V is TRBV6-6 and J is TRBJ2-7; maybe TRBD2 (6 bases). This CDR3 contains 15 residues. Germline V gene sequence: CDR1 MNHNY, CDR2 SVGAGI (reference sequence). V lost 6 bases and J 2 bases, leaving 17 bases between the germline ends. For the CDR3, the DNA is TGTGCCAGCAGACCGGGGGAGTCCGATGCCTACGAGCAGTACTTC. This gives the protein CASRPGESDAYEQYF.

The CDR3, as DNA: TGTGCCAGCTCAGACAGGGGAAGCGAGCAGTACTTC. Its protein product is CASSDRGSEQYF. The J gene is TRBJ2-7, the V gene TRBV18, with TRBD1 identical over 8 bases. CDR1 and CDR2 from the germline V gene are KGHSH and LQKENI. The CDR3 has 12 amino acids. V was clipped by 5 bases and J by 6 bases; unmatched bases: 3.

The CDR3 region has the DNA TGCGCCAGCAGCCACCGTCTTGGGACAGGGGGACAGATGAACACTGAAGCTTTCTTT. As protein: CASSHRLGTGGQMNTEAFF. This chain joins TRBV4-3 and TRBJ1-1; 11 bases agree with TRBD1. The germline V gene encodes CDR1 LGHNA and CDR2 YSLEER. This CDR3 spans 19 amino acids. Germline trimming cut 3 bases from V and 0 bases from J; bases unmatched to any gene: 12.

The chain uses TRBV6-1 and TRBJ2-2, with a tentative D call TRBD2 (5 bases). The CDR3 consists of 14 residues. V was pared by 6 bases and J by 3 bases, with 11 bases between. Looked up from germline, CDR1 is MNHNS and CDR2 is SASEGT. The CDR3 DNA sequence: TGTGCCAGCAGGTCAACTAGTTACACCGGGGAGCTGTTTTTT. The encoded protein is CASRSTSYTGELFF.

This clone was found many times. The V call is TRBV6-1, the J call TRBJ1-1; D gene ambiguous. V gave up 0 bases and J gave up 5 bases, with 13 bases separating them. The CDR3 spans 15 residues. Germline V gene lookup returns CDR1 MNHNS and CDR2 SASEGT. CDR3 region: CASSEARPPGTEAFF. The CDR3 coding sequence is TGTGCCAGCAGTGAAGCGAGGCCCCCTGGGACTGAAGCTTTCTTT.

The rearrangement links TRBV7-3 to TRBJ1-2; D unresolved. Per the germline V gene, CDR1 is SGHTA and CDR2 is FQGTGA. Trimming left V 2 bases short and J 2 bases short, with 6 bases between. The CDR3 runs to 13 residues. CDR3 in DNA: TGTGCCAGCAGCTTAGGGCAGAACTATGGCTACACCTTC. It translates to CASSLGQNYGYTF.

This sequence joins TRBV12-5 and TRBJ2-5; the match to TRBD1 covers 9 bases. Germline CDR1 and CDR2: LGHNT and FRNRAP. This CDR3 spans 14 amino acids. With V trimmed by 4 bases and J by 2 bases, 2 bases remained unmatched. CDR3: CASGWTGAQETQYF. CDR3 nucleotides: TGTGCTAGTGGTTGGACAGGGGCACAAGAGACCCAGTACTTC.

The chain carries TRBV7-9 and TRBJ2-2; TRBD2 might be the D (7 bases). The V end was cut by 4 bases, the J end by 5 bases, with 17 bases between. The CDR3 runs 16 residues. In germline, CDR1 is SEHNR, CDR2 FQNEAQ (reference sequence). CDR3 residues: CASSSQGGVGTGELFF. In DNA form, the CDR3 reads TGTGCCAGCAGCTCCCAAGGGGGGGTCGGTACCGGGGAGCTGTTTTTT.